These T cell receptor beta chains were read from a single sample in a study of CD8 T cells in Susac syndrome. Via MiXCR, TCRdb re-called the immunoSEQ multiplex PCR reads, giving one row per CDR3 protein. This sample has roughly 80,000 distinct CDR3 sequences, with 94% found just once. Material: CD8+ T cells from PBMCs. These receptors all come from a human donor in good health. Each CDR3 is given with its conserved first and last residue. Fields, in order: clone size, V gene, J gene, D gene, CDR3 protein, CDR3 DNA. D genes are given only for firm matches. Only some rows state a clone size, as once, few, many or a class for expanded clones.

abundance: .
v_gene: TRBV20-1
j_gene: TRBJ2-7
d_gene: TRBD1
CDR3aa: CSAREHRGSLYEQYF
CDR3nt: TGCAGTGCTAGAGAACACAGGGGATCTCTCTACGAGCAGTACTTC

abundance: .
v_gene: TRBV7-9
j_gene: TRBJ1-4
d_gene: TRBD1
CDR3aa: CASSARQGMGNEKLFF
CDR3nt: TGTGCCAGCAGCGCTCGACAGGGAATGGGTAATGAAAAACTGTTTTTT

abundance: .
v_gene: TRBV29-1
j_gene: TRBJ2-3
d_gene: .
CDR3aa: CSVESEYADTQYF
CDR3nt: TGCAGCGTCGAGTCTGAGTATGCAGATACGCAGTATTTT

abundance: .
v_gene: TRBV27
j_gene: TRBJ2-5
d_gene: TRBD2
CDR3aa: CASSLGRAGVQETQYF
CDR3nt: TGTGCCAGCAGTTTAGGGAGGGCCGGAGTTCAAGAGACCCAGTACTTC

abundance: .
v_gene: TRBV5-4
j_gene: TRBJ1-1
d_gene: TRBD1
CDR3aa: CASSSAQGLTEAFF
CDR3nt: TGTGCCAGCAGCTCAGCACAGGGGCTCACTGAAGCTTTCTTT

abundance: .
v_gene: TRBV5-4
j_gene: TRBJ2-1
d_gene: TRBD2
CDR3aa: CASSLKGLAGPYNEQFF
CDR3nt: TGTGCCAGCAGCTTGAAGGGACTAGCGGGCCCGTACAATGAGCAGTTCTTC

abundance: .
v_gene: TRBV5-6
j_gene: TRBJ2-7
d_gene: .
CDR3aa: CASSPSIMDEQYF
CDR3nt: TGTGCCAGCAGCCCAAGTATTATGGACGAGCAGTACTTC

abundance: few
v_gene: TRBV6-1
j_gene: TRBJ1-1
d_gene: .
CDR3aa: CASSQGLNTEAFF
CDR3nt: TGTGCCAGCAGCCAGGGTCTTAACACTGAAGCTTTCTTT

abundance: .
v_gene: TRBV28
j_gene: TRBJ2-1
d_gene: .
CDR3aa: CASSFFSSPYNEQFF
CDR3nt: TGTGCCAGCAGTTTCTTCAGTTCCCCCTACAATGAGCAGTTCTTC

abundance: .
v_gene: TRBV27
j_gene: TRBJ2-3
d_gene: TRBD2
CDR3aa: CASSSAREVRSSTQYF
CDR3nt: TGTGCCAGCAGTTCCGCCCGGGAGGTCAGGTCCAGTACGCAGTATTTT

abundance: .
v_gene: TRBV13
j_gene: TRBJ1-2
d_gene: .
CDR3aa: CASSLPLSGYGYTF
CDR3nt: TGTGCCAGCAGCTTACCCCTCTCGGGGTATGGCTACACCTTC

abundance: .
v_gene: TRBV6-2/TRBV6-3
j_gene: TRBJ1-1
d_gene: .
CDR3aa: CASSYLSDTRRTTEAFF
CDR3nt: TGTGCCAGCAGTTACCTTTCGGACACCAGACGAACAACTGAAGCTTTCTTT

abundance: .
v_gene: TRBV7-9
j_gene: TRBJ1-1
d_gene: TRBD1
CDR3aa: CASSQIGQGNTEAFF
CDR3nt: TGTGCCAGCAGTCAAATCGGACAGGGTAACACTGAAGCTTTCTTT

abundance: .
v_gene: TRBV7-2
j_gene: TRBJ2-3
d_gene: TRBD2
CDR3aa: CASSFGTSGSGDTQYF
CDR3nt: TGTGCCAGCAGCTTCGGGACTAGCGGGAGCGGAGATACGCAGTATTTT

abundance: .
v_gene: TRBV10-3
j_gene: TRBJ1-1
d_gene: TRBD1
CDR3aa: CAIDRGQNTEAFF
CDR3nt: TGTGCCATAGACAGGGGACAGAACACTGAAGCTTTCTTT

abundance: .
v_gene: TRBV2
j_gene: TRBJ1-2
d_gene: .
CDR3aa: CASSERGANYGYTF
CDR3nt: TGTGCCAGCAGTGAAAGAGGGGCGAACTATGGCTACACCTTC

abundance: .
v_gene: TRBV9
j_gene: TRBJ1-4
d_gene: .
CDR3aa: CASSTGQDFNEKLFF
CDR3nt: TGTGCCAGCAGCACCGGACAAGATTTTAATGAAAAACTGTTTTTT

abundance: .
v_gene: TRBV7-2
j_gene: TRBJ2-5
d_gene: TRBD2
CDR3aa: CASSLSQTSGRAWETQYF
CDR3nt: TGTGCCAGCAGCTTATCCCAGACTAGCGGGAGGGCTTGGGAGACCCAGTACTTC

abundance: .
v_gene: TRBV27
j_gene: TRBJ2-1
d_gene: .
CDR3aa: CASSRLGEGNEQFF
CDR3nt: TGTGCCAGCAGTCGCCTGGGGGAAGGCAATGAGCAGTTCTTC

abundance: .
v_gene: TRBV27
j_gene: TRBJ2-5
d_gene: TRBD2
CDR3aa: CASRPWAGGGETQYF
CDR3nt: TGTGCCAGCAGACCCTGGGCGGGAGGGGGAGAGACCCAGTACTTC

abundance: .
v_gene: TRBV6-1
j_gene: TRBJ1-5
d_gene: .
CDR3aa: CASREGTLNGNQPQHF
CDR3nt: TGTGCCAGCAGGGAGGGGACCTTAAATGGCAATCAGCCCCAGCATTTT

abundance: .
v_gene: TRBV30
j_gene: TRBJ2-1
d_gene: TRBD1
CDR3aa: CAWTVGTGGRDEQFF
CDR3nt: TGTGCCTGGACGGTCGGGACAGGGGGCAGGGATGAGCAGTTCTTC

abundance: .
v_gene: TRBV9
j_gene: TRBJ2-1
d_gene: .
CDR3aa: CASSDRWEDEQFF
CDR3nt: TGTGCCAGCAGCGACCGGTGGGAGGATGAGCAGTTCTTC

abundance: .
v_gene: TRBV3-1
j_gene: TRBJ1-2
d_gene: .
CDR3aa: CASSQPYRDPLIGNYGYTF
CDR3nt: TGTGCCAGCAGCCAACCATACCGGGACCCCTTAATTGGGAACTATGGCTACACCTTC

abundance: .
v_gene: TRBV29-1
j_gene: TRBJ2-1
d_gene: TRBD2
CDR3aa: CSVEESRGGVDEQFF
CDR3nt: TGCAGCGTTGAAGAAAGCCGCGGGGGGGTCGATGAGCAGTTCTTC

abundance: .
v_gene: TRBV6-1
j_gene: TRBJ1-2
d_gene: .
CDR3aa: CASSSQTPFGRDHGYTF
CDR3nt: TGTGCCAGCAGCTCCCAAACCCCTTTCGGTAGGGACCATGGCTACACCTTC

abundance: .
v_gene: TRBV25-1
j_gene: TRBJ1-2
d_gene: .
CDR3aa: CASSESEQVF
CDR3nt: TGTGCCAGCAGTGAATCAGAGCAGGTCTTC

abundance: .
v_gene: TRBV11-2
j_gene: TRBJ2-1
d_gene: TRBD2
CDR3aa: CASSLGRSGRALGEQFF
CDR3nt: TGTGCCAGCAGCTTAGGTAGGAGCGGGAGGGCCCTAGGAGAGCAGTTCTTC

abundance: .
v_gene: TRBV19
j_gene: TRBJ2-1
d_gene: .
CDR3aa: CASSIGLNEQFF
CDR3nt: TGTGCCAGTAGTATAGGCCTCAATGAGCAGTTCTTC

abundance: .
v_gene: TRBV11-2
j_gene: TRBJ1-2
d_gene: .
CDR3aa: CASIEAGVNYGYTF
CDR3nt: TGTGCCAGCATCGAGGCAGGGGTTAACTATGGCTACACCTTC

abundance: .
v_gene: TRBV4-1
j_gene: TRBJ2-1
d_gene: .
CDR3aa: CASSHPNPLGREQFF
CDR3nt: TGCGCCAGCAGCCATCCGAACCCCCTCGGTCGGGAGCAGTTCTTC

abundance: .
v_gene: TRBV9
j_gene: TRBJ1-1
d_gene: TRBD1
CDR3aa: CARDRGGPSTEAFF
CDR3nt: TGTGCCCGGGACAGGGGAGGTCCGAGCACTGAAGCTTTCTTT

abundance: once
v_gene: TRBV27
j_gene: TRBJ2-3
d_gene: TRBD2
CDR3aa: CASSLSSGRAGGTDTQYF
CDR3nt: TGTGCCAGCAGTTTATCTAGCGGGAGGGCCGGGGGCACAGATACGCAGTATTTT